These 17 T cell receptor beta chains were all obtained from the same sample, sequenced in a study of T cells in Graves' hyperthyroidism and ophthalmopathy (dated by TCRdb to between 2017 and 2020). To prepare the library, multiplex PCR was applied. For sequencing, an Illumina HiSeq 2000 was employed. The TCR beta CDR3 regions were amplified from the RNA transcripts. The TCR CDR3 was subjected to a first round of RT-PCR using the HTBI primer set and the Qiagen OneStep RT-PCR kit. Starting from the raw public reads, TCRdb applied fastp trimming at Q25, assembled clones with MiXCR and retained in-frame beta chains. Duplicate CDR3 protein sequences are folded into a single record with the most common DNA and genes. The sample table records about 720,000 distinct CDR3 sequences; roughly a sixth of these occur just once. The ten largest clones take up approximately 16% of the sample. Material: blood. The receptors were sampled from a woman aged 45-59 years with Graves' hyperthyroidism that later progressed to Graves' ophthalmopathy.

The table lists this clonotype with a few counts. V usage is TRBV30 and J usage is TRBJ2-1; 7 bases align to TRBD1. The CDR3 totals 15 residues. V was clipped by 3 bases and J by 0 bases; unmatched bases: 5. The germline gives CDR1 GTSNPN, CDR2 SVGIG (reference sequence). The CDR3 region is CAWSTGVSSYNEQFF. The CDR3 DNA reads TGTGCCTGGAGCACAGGGGTCAGCTCCTACAATGAGCAGTTCTTC.

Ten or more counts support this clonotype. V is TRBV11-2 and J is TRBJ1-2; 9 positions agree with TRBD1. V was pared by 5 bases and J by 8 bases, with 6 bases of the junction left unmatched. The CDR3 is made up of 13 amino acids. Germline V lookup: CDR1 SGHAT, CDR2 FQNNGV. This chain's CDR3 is CASSLDRGTGYTF. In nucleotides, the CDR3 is TGTGCCAGCAGCCTGGACAGGGGAACGGGCTACACCTTC.

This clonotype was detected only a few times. The CDR3 loop reads CASSHDSFISSAYTF. The DNA for the CDR3 is TGTGCCAGCAGCCACGACAGCTTTATCTCCTCTGCCTACACCTTC. The J gene is TRBJ1-2, the V gene TRBV3-1; D might be TRBD1 (5 bases). The CDR3 is 15 amino acids. Germline CDR1 is LGHDT and CDR2 is YNNKEL (reference sequence). Trimming took off 3 bases at V and 10 bases at J, with 21 bases between the two ends. The whole variable domain, remainder taken from reference TRBV3-1 and TRBJ1-2, is DTAVSQTPKYLVTQMGNDKSIKCEQNLGHDTMYWYKQDSKKFLKIMFSYNNKELIINETVPNRFSPKSPDKAHLNLHINSLELGDSAVYFCASSHDSFISSAYTFGSGTRLTVV.

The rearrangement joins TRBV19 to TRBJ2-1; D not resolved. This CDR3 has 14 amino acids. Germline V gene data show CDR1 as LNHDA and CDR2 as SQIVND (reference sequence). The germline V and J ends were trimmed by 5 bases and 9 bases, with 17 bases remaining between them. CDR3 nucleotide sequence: TGTGCCAGTAGTTTGAGACCCGTTCACAGTGAGCAGTTCTTC. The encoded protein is CASSLRPVHSEQFF.

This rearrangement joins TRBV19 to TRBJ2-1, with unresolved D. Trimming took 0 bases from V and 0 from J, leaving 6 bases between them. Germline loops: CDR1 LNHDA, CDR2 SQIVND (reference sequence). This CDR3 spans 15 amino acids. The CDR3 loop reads CASSIDGPSYNEQFF. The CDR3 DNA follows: TGTGCCAGTAGTATAGACGGGCCCTCCTACAATGAGCAGTTCTTC.

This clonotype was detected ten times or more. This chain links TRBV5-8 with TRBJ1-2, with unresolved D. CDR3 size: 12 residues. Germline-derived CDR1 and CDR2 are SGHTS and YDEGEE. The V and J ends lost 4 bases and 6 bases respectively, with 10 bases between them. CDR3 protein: CASSNRVHGYTF. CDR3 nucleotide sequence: TGTGCCAGCAGCAACCGGGTCCATGGCTACACCTTC. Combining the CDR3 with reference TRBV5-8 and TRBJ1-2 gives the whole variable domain EAGVTQSPTHLIKTRGQQATLRCSPISGHTSVYWYQQALGLGLQFLLWYDEGEERNRGNFPPRFSGRQFPNYSSELNVNALELEDSALYLCASSNRVHGYTFGSGTRLTVV.

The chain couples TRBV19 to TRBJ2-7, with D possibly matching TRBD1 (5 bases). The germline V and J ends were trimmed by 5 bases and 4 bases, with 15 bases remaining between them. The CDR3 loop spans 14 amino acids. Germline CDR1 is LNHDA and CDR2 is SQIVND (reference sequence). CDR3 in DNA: TGTGCCAGTAGTCTCCCAGGATCAGGGTACGAGCAGTACTTC. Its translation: CASSLPGSGYEQYF.

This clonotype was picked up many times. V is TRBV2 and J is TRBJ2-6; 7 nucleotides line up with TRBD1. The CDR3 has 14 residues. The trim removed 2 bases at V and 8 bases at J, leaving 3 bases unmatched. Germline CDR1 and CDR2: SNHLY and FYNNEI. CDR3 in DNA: TGTGCCAGCAGTGAATCGACAGGGTCCAACGTCCTGACTTTC. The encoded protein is CASSESTGSNVLTF.

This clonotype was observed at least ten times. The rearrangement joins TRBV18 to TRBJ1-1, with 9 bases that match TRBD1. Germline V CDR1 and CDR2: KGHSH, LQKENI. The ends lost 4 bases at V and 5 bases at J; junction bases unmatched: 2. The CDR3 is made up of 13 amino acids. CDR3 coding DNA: TGTGCCAGCTCACGGGACAGGGAAACTGAAGCTTTCTTT. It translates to CASSRDRETEAFF.

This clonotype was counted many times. CDR3: CASSLGGREETQYF. CDR3 sequence (DNA): TGTGCCAGCAGCTTAGGCGGGAGGGAAGAGACCCAGTACTTC. This sequence joins TRBV7-8 and TRBJ2-5; TRBD2 aligns across 9 bases. The CDR3 totals 14 residues. Germline V gene sequence: CDR1 SGHVS, CDR2 FQNEAQ. V gave up 1 base and J gave up 3 bases; unmatched junction bases: 0.

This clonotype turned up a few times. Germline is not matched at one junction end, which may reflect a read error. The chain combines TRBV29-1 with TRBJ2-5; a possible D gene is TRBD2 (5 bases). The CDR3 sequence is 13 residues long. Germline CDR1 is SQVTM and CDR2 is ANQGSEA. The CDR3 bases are TGCAGCGTTGAAGCGGAGGACCAGGAGACCCAGTACTTC. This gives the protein CSVEAEDQETQYF.

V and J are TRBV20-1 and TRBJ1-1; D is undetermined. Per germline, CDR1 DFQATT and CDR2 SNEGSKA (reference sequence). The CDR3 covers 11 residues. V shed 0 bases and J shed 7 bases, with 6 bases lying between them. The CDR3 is CSARDYYEAFF. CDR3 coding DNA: TGCAGTGCTAGAGATTATTATGAAGCTTTCTTT.

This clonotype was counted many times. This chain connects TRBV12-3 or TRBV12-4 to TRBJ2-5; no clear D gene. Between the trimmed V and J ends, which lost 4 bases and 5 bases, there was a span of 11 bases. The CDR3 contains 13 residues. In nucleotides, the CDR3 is TGTGCCAGCAGTTACAGAGAATCCGAGACCCAGTACTTC. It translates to CASSYRESETQYF.

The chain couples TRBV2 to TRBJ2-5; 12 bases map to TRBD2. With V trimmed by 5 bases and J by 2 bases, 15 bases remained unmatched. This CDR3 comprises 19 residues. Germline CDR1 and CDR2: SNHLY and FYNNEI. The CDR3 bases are TGTGCCAGCAGTCGGACTAGCGGGGCACCGCCTAAAACGCAAGAGACCCAGTACTTC. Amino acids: CASSRTSGAPPKTQETQYF.

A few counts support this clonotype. The DNA for the CDR3 is TGTGCCATCAGGCTAGGCACAGGGTTGGGAGAGACCCAGTACTTC. This translates into CAIRLGTGLGETQYF. This rearrangement joins TRBV10-3 to TRBJ2-5; tentatively, D is TRBD1 (6 bases). V shed 6 bases and J shed 4 bases, with 18 bases lying between them. CDR1 ENHRY and CDR2 SYGVKD come from the germline V gene. The CDR3 has 15 residues.

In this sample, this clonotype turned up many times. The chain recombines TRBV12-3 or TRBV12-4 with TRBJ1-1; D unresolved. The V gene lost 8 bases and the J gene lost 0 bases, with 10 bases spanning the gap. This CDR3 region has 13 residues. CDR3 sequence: CASSLPMNTEAFF. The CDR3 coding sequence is TGTGCCAGCTCACTCCCCATGAACACTGAAGCTTTCTTT.

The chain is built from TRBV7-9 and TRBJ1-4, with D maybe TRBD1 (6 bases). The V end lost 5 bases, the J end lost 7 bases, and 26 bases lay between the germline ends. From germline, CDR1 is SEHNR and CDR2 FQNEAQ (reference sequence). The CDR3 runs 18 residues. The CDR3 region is CASSDDRFSSRGGEKLFF. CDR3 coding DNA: TGTGCCAGCAGCGACGACAGGTTTTCATCAAGAGGAGGTGAAAAACTGTTTTTT.